This T cell receptor beta chain was profiled in a study of T-cell reconstitution after alpha-beta-depleted transplantation in children. Molecular barcoding with unique molecular identifiers was used for the TCRbeta library. Each CDR3 protein is one row after TCRdb ran MiXCR on the PCR reads. Of around 200,000 distinct CDR3 sequences in the sample, around 6.8% were seen once. The length of the CDR3 is 15 residues. CDR1 and CDR2 (germline): SGHKS, YYEKEE (reference sequence). For this clonotype: Just one base apart from a much larger clone, this may be a read error.

The sequences come from PBMCs from the stem cell graft donor, collected from the stem cell graft. The receptor's source is a human donor who donated a stem cell graft to a child with Wiskott-Aldrich syndrome. The V call is TRBV5-5, the J call TRBJ2-1; D may be TRBD2 (5 bases). In DNA form, the CDR3 reads TGTGCCAGGAGCTCCGGACTCTACTCCTACAATGAGCAGTTCTTC. Protein product: CARSSGLYSYNEQFF.